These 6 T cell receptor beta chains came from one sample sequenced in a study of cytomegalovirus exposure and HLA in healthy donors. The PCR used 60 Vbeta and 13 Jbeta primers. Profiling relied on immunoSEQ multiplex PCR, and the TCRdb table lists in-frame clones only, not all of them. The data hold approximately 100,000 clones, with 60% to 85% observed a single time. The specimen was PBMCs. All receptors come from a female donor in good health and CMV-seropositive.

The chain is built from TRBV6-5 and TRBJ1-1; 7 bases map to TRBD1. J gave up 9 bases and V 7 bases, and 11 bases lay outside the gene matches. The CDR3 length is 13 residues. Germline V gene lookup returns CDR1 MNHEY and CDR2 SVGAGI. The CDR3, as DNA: TGTGCCAGCAAAGGAACAGGGACAGCTCAAGCTTTCTTT. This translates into CASKGTGTAQAFF.

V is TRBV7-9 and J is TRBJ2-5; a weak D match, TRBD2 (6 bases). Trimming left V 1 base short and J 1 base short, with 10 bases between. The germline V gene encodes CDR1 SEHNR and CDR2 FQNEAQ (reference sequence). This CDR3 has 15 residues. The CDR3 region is CASSLVRDSQETQYF. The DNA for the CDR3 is TGTGCCAGCAGCTTAGTTAGGGACTCCCAAGAGACCCAGTACTTC. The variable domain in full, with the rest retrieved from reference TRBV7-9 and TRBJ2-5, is DTGVSQNPRHKITKRGQNVTFRCDPISEHNRLYWYRQTLGQGPEFLTYFQNEAQLEKSRLLSDRFSAERPKGSFSTLEIQRTEQGDSAMYLCASSLVRDSQETQYFGPGTRLLVL.

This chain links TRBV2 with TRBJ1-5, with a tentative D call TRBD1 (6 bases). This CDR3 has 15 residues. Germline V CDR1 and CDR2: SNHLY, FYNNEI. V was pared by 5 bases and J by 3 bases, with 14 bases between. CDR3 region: CASSKQGADNQPQHF. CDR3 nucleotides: TGTGCCAGCAGTAAACAGGGTGCCGACAATCAGCCCCAGCATTTT. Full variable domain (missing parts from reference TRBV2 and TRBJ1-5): EPEVTQTPSHQVTQMGQEVILRCVPISNHLYFYWYRQILGQKVEFLVSFYNNEISEKSEIFDDQFSVERPDGSNFTLKIRSTKLEDSAMYFCASSKQGADNQPQHFGDGTRLSIL.

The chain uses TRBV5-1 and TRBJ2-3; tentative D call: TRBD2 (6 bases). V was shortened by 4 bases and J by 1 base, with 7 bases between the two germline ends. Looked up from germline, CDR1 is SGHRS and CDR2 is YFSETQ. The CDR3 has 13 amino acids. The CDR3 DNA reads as TGCGCCAGCAGCCCGGGGGGCACAGATACGCAGTATTTT. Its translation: CASSPGGTDTQYF.

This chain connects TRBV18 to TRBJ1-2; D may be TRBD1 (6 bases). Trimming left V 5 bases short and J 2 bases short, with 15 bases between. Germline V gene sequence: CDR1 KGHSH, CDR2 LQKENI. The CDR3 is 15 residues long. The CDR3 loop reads CASSSLAGENYGYTF. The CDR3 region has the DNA TGTGCCAGCTCATCCCTGGCAGGGGAAAACTATGGCTACACCTTC. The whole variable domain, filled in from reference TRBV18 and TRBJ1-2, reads NAGVMQNPRHLVRRRGQEARLRCSPMKGHSHVYWYRQLPEEGLKFMVYLQKENIIDESGMPKERFSAEFPKEGPSILRIQQVVRGDSAAYFCASSSLAGENYGYTFGSGTRLTVV.

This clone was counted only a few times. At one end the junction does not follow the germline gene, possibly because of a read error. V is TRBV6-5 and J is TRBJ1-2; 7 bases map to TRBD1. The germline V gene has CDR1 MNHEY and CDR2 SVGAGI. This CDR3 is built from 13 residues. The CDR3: CASIYRQGYGYTF. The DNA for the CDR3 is TGTGCCAGCATTTACAGACAGGGATATGGCTACACCTTC.